The clone carrying this TCR beta chain was detected ten times or more. Its target is not known. The sample comes from a study of blood T cells in healthy people across ages. Broader study findings: Naive T cell percentage strongly correlated with TCR beta diversity. Naive CD4+ cell counts and diversity both ran higher in long-lived than in aged donors.

Germline CDR1 and CDR2: SGHRS and YFSETQ. V lost 4 bases and J lost 5, with 12 bases in between. The CDR3 covers 13 residues. The second PCR ran about 6 to 11 cycles with a sample-barcoded 5' primer and J-beta primers. With 12 random nucleotides, a template-switch adaptor tagged each individual cDNA molecule. TCRdb reprocessed the 5' RACE reads via MiXCR and lists one record per CDR3 protein. Of a few hundred thousand distinct CDR3 sequences listed, roughly 29% are singletons. Each donor's blood draw was approximately 10 milliliters of peripheral blood. The TCR was taken from a woman aged 70-85 years in good health. What was sequenced was blood. The chain combines TRBV5-1 with TRBJ1-1; D perhaps matches TRBD1 (6 bases). The CDR3 spells CASSTQGPTEAFF. The CDR3 coding sequence is TGCGCCAGCAGCACTCAGGGGCCAACTGAAGCTTTCTTT.